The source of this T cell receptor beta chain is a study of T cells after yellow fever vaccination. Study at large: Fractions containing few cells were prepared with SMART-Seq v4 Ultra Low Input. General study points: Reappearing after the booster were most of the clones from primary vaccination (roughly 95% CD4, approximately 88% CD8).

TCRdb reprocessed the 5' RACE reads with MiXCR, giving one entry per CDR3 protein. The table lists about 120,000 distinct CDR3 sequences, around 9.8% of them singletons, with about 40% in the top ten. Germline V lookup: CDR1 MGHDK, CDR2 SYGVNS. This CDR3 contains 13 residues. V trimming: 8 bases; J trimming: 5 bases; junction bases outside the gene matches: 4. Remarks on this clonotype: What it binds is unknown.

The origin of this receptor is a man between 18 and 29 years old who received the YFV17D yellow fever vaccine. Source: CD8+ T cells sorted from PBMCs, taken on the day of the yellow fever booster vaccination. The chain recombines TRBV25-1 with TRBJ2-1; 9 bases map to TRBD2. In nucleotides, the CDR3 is TGTGCCAGCTTGGCGGGGGGGCACAATGAGCAGTTCTTC. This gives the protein CASLAGGHNEQFF.